This TCR beta chain appears in the sequencing data of a study of T cells in localized non-small cell lung cancer. The study, taken as a whole, reports: In the blood, greater T cell density corresponded to longer overall survival. Exceeding tumor, uninvolved adjacent lung had the highest T cell clonality. Turning up in adjacent lung were a median about 56 of the top 100 tumor clones.

Comment on this clone: The target antigen is unknown.

Libraries were prepared by immunoSEQ multiplex PCR; TCRdb keeps only in-frame clonotypes and omits some of them. Among about 92,000 clones, approximately 91% were seen once, and the ten largest hold over 4%. V was pared by 7 bases and J by 2 bases, with 12 bases between. In germline, CDR1 is SNHLY, CDR2 FYNNEI. The CDR3 has 13 residues. This TCR derives from a woman aged 35 to 69 with stage II squamous cell lung carcinoma. This sequence joins TRBV2 and TRBJ2-7; the D gene is possibly TRBD2 (6 bases). Specimen: PBMCs, collected before any cancer treatment. The CDR3 DNA is TGTGCCAGCATTCTTAGACTAGCCTACGAGCAGTACTTC. It encodes CASILRLAYEQYF.